This TCR beta chain was sequenced for a study of shared clonotypes between healthy human individuals. General observations from the study: Sampling covered blood only; tissue repertoires likely differ.

The CDR3 runs to 13 residues. Germline V gene sequence: CDR1 MNHEY, CDR2 SVGAGI. Trimming pared 0 bases from V and 7 bases from J, leaving 8 bases between. Among the donors, all were Caucasian adults who lived in Nashville, Tennessee. In regard to this clone: Antigen specificity is unknown.

Sequencing was at deep level. Generated by immunoSEQ multiplex PCR, the TCRdb table keeps only in-frame clones and is missing some. The table includes 2 million to 2.5 million clones, 85% to 95% detected once. The receptor was derived from a young man in good health. Some clones in this sample may be carry-over from other donors' samples. Sequencing input: naive CD4+ T cells from PBMCs. The subset: CD45RA+ positively selected. The chain joins TRBV6-5 to TRBJ2-3, with a weak D call TRBD2 (5 bases). The CDR3 reads CASSYSYGNTQYF. In DNA form, the CDR3 reads TGTGCCAGCAGTTACTCATACGGGAATACGCAGTATTTT.